This T cell receptor beta chain came from a study of blood T cell repertoires in COVID-19. Study in general: Italy, Spain and the United States were the sources of the convalescent and acute COVID-19 samples. PBMCs, B-cell-depleted T cells, or T cells were the source of the cDNA or gDNA that made up the material.

Between the trimmed V and J ends, which lost 1 base and 5 bases, there was a span of 16 bases. In germline, CDR1 is SGHRS, CDR2 YFSETQ. This CDR3 comprises 15 residues. TCRdb's table, derived via immunoSEQ multiplex PCR, lists solely in-frame clones and lacks some. The sample comprises about 190,000 clones, roughly 80% of which are singletons, and about 13% rests with the top ten. The chain joins TRBV5-1 to TRBJ2-7; the D gene is possibly TRBD1 (6 bases). The clonotype was recovered from a man in his forties or fifties who had recovered from COVID-19. Sequencing was carried out using peripheral blood. The CDR3 sequence: CASSLRPGEGNEQYF. CDR3 DNA: TGCGCCAGCAGCTTGCGGCCAGGGGAAGGAAACGAGCAGTACTTC.